This T cell receptor (beta chain) was documented in a study of T cells in Graves' hyperthyroidism and ophthalmopathy. About the study: Before any treatment, at initial diagnosis, peripheral blood was collected.

Germline-derived CDR1 and CDR2 are GTSNPN and SVGIG (reference sequence). V lost 5 bases and J lost 7; bases outside the gene matches: 3. The CDR3 has 12 amino acids. Study-level findings and limits: Blood samples included most of the expanded thyroid clonotypes exceeding 0.001.

Amplification of TCR beta CDR3 regions used RNA as the template. A set of HTBI primers served as the primers for a first-round RT-PCR of the TCR CDR3. TCRdb reprocessed the multiplex PCR reads via MiXCR and lists one record per CDR3 protein. The table has under 350,000 distinct CDR3 sequences, about 15% seen once. In its sample, this clonotype was seen many times. Its antigen remains unidentified. Ophthalmopathy in the patients scored at least 3 on Clinical Activity Score and at least 4 on NOSPECS grade, lasting under 3 months. This sample holds PBMCs from about 10 ml fresh peripheral blood. Sequenced: blood. The sequence came from a woman aged 60 to 75 with Graves' ophthalmopathy. V usage is TRBV30 and J usage is TRBJ1-5; TRBD1 matches 9 bases. The CDR3 is CAWGTGNQPQHF. As DNA, the CDR3 is TGTGCCTGGGGGACAGGGAACCAGCCCCAGCATTTT.